The sequence of this T cell receptor (beta chain) was determined in a study of breast tumors, draining lymph nodes, adjacent tissues. Axillary draining lymph nodes of breast cancer patients supplied the node samples. TCRdb recomputed calls from the multiplex PCR reads with MiXCR, one row per CDR3 protein. Of tens of thousands of distinct CDR3 sequences listed, approximately 30% are singletons. The CDR3 contains 16 residues. Germline lookup yields CDR1 SQVTM and CDR2 ANQGSEA. V lost 6 bases and J lost 1; bases outside the gene matches: 11. The material sequenced was axillary lymph node tissue. The chain carries TRBV29-1 and TRBJ2-5, with TRBD2 matching over 10 bases. This receptor was taken from a female donor with breast cancer. Some clones in this sample may be carry-over from other donors' samples. The CDR3 nucleotides are TGCAGCGTGGACCCTCTAGCGGGAGTAAGCCAAGAGACCCAGTACTTC. This gives the protein CSVDPLAGVSQETQYF.